This is a list of T cell receptor beta chains from one sample in a study of regulatory T cells in long-lasting Graves disease. TCRdb processed the multiplex PCR reads anew with MiXCR; each CDR3 protein has one entry. The data contain approximately 540,000 distinct CDR3 sequences, 12% of them singletons. A further study also used this sample, focusing on T cells in Graves' hyperthyroidism and ophthalmopathy.

Sequencing was performed on peripheral blood mononuclear cells (PBMCs), taken at new diagnosis, from a patient treated with antithyroid drugs. Receptor source: a woman in her twenties or thirties with Graves disease. Each CDR3 is given with its conserved first and last residue. D genes are given only for firm matches. Size is stated for part of the rows, as once, few or many counts, or as a class when the clone is expanded.

J,size,V,D,length,CDR3,DNA
TRBJ1-4,many,TRBV19,.,17,CASSNRPSRRNNEKLFF,TGTGCCAGTAGCAATCGCCCCTCGAGGCGGAATAATGAAAAACTGTTTTTT
TRBJ1-1,many,TRBV12-5,.,16,CASVLVEGGAGTEAFF,TGTGCTAGTGTTTTGGTAGAGGGGGGCGCGGGCACTGAAGCTTTCTTT
TRBJ2-5,.,TRBV29-1,.,12,CSVVGNQETQYF,TGCAGCGTTGTGGGAAATCAAGAGACCCAGTACTTC
TRBJ2-1,many,TRBV6-1,.,16,CASSQPEGMSYNEQFF,TGTGCCAGCAGTCAGCCAGAGGGCATGTCCTACAATGAGCAGTTCTTC
TRBJ2-5,many,TRBV29-1,TRBD2,13,CSAGGNGGETQYF,TGCAGCGCCGGGGGGAATGGGGGAGAGACCCAGTACTTC
TRBJ2-7,many,TRBV29-1,.,15,CSVEVGYRRDSEQYF,TGCAGCGTTGAAGTAGGCTACAGGAGGGATAGCGAGCAGTACTTC
TRBJ2-7,few,TRBV4-3,.,14,CASSQERSLYEQYF,TGCGCCAGCAGCCAAGAACGAAGCCTCTACGAGCAGTACTTC
TRBJ2-7,many,TRBV2,.,15,CASTGSGRSSYEQYF,TGTGCCAGCACGGGTTCGGGACGGAGCTCCTACGAGCAGTACTTC
TRBJ2-7,.,TRBV7-9,.,16,CASSLSKRLDASEQYF,TGTGCCAGCAGCTTATCTAAGCGGTTGGATGCTAGTGAGCAGTACTTC
TRBJ1-2,many,TRBV7-9,.,14,CASSLGTGLSAYTF,TGTGCCAGCAGCTTAGGAACCGGATTATCGGCCTACACCTTC
TRBJ1-2,.,TRBV30,.,11,CARDLFGRYTF,TGTGCCCGGGACCTCTTTGGGCGCTACACCTTC
TRBJ2-7,.,TRBV9,TRBD2,12,CASSLRELGQYF,TGTGCCAGCAGTTTGCGGGAGTTGGGGCAGTACTTC
TRBJ2-1,many,TRBV11-2,TRBD1,14,CASSRPGQGNEQFF,TGTGCCAGCAGCCGACCGGGACAGGGGAATGAGCAGTTCTTC
TRBJ2-1,many,TRBV19,.,15,CASSMPSFPYNEQFF,TGTGCCAGTAGTATGCCTAGCTTCCCCTACAATGAGCAGTTCTTC
TRBJ1-5,few,TRBV6-2/TRBV6-3,.,13,CASTSREARPQHF,TGTGCCAGCACCTCAAGAGAGGCCAGGCCCCAGCATTTT
TRBJ1-3,few,TRBV3-1,.,14,CASSQERAGNTIYF,TGTGCCAGCAGCCAAGAAAGGGCTGGAAACACCATATATTTT
TRBJ1-1,.,TRBV19,.,13,CASRFLGNTEAFF,TGTGCCAGTAGGTTTTTGGGGAACACTGAAGCTTTCTTT
TRBJ2-6,many,TRBV7-2,TRBD1,17,CASSLGGTGSGANVLTF,TGTGCCAGCAGCTTAGGGGGGACAGGCTCTGGGGCCAACGTCCTGACTTTC
TRBJ2-7,.,TRBV10-1,.,13,CARSAGSTYEQYF,TGCGCCAGATCTGCGGGATCCACCTACGAGCAGTACTTC
TRBJ2-1,.,TRBV28,.,12,CASSPGLSEQFF,TGTGCCAGCAGCCCCGGGTTAAGTGAGCAGTTCTTC
TRBJ2-2,few,TRBV6-4,.,15,CASSEDSGNTGELFF,TGTGCCAGCAGTGAGGACAGCGGGAACACCGGGGAGCTGTTTTTT
TRBJ1-2,many,TRBV6-2/TRBV6-3,.,12,CASSYPGVGYTF,TGTGCCAGCAGTTACCCCGGAGTGGGCTACACCTTC
TRBJ2-7,many,TRBV7-2,.,13,CASSPLGLYEQYF,TGTGCCAGCAGCCCCCTGGGGCTATACGAGCAGTACTTC
TRBJ2-1,many,TRBV20-1,TRBD2,13,CSANRGGSDEQFF,TGCAGTGCAAACCGGGGAGGGTCGGATGAGCAGTTCTTC
TRBJ2-1,few,TRBV10-2,.,15,CASLKGTTYYNEQFF,TGCGCCAGCCTAAAAGGGACAACCTACTACAATGAGCAGTTCTTC
TRBJ2-2,.,TRBV7-9,.,16,CASSLRTRANTGELFF,TGTGCCAGCAGCCTGAGGACCCGGGCGAACACCGGGGAGCTGTTTTTT
TRBJ1-1,few,TRBV19,.,14,CASSMGTLNTEAFF,TGTGCCAGTAGTATGGGGACGCTGAACACTGAAGCTTTCTTT
TRBJ2-1,.,TRBV7-9,.,15,CASSLVSGGNNEQFF,TGTGCCAGCAGCTTAGTGTCAGGGGGGAACAATGAGCAGTTCTTC
TRBJ2-1,.,TRBV5-1,.,14,CASSLEVTYNEQFF,TGCGCCAGCAGCTTAGAGGTTACCTACAATGAGCAGTTCTTC
TRBJ1-1,.,TRBV4-1,.,13,CASNKRPGTEAFF,TGCGCCAGCAACAAACGGCCGGGGACTGAAGCTTTCTTT
TRBJ1-1,many,TRBV15,.,13,CATTQGGNPEAFF,TGTGCCACCACGCAGGGAGGGAACCCTGAAGCTTTCTTT
TRBJ1-4,once,TRBV12-3/TRBV12-4,.,14,CASSSWQGWRKLFF,TGTGCCAGCAGTTCGTGGCAGGGGTGGCGAAAACTGTTTTTT
TRBJ2-3,few,TRBV4-1,TRBD1,16,CASSQDGTGPTDTQYF,TGCGCCAGCAGCCAAGATGGGACAGGGCCCACAGATACGCAGTATTTT
TRBJ2-3,.,TRBV6-1,.,16,CASSQTQPSSTDTQYF,TGTGCCAGCAGCCAAACACAACCTTCTAGCACAGATACGCAGTATTTT
TRBJ1-6,many,TRBV20-1,.,14,CSARDQKTNSPLHF,TGCAGTGCTAGAGATCAGAAGACCAATTCACCCCTCCACTTT
TRBJ2-2,many,TRBV3-1,TRBD2,16,CASSQDSGRRTGELFF,TGTGCCAGCAGCCAAGACAGCGGGAGGCGCACCGGGGAGCTGTTTTTT
TRBJ1-2,.,TRBV29-1,.,13,CSVARESRYGYTF,TGCAGCGTTGCCCGGGAGTCGAGGTATGGCTACACCTTC
TRBJ2-3,many,TRBV5-1,.,14,CASSLASPVDTQYF,TGCGCCAGCAGCTTGGCCTCGCCGGTAGATACGCAGTATTTT
TRBJ1-1,many,TRBV28,.,14,CASSFGPTPTEAFF,TGTGCCAGCAGTTTCGGCCCCACGCCCACTGAAGCTTTCTTT
TRBJ2-3,many,TRBV7-9,.,14,CASSLAPTKDTQYF,TGTGCCAGCAGCTTAGCGCCGACCAAAGATACGCAGTATTTT
TRBJ1-1,few,TRBV28,.,16,CASSPTNLFLNTEAFF,TGTGCCAGCAGTCCCACAAACTTGTTCTTGAACACTGAAGCTTTCTTT
TRBJ1-2,few,TRBV4-3,.,19,CASSQTPTGRYLPNYGYTF,TGCGCCAGCAGCCAAACCCCGACGGGCAGGTACCTACCGAACTATGGCTACACCTTC
TRBJ2-5,.,TRBV14,.,15,CASSQDVGVQETQYF,TGTGCCAGCAGCCAAGATGTCGGGGTTCAAGAGACCCAGTACTTC
TRBJ1-5,once,TRBV19,TRBD1,14,CASRNDRVAQPQHF,TGTGCCAGTAGGAACGACAGGGTGGCTCAGCCCCAGCATTTT
TRBJ2-1,many,TRBV20-1,TRBD2,16,CSARSLSGSSYNEQFF,TGCAGTGCTAGATCCCTTAGCGGGAGTTCCTACAATGAGCAGTTCTTC
TRBJ1-5,many,TRBV30,.,16,CAWGKEGGASNQPQHF,TGTGCCTGGGGAAAGGAGGGGGGAGCGAGCAATCAGCCCCAGCATTTT
TRBJ1-4,.,TRBV19,TRBD1,16,CASSPGTGGLYEKLFF,TGTGCCAGTAGTCCCGGGACAGGGGGCTTGTATGAAAAACTGTTTTTT
TRBJ2-1,many,TRBV12-3/TRBV12-4,.,15,CASRKGAGSYNEQFF,TGTGCCAGCAGGAAGGGAGCGGGCTCCTACAATGAGCAGTTCTTC
TRBJ2-2,.,TRBV19,.,14,CASSTRREAGELFF,TGTGCCAGTAGTACCCGCAGGGAGGCCGGGGAGCTGTTTTTT
TRBJ2-3,many,TRBV7-2,.,16,CASSPNLALATDTQYF,TGTGCCAGCAGTCCGAACCTAGCGTTGGCCACAGATACGCAGTATTTT
TRBJ2-1,many,TRBV20-1,TRBD1,15,CSARTHRGLTGEQFF,TGCAGTGCTAGAACCCACAGGGGGCTTACAGGCGAGCAGTTCTTC
TRBJ2-1,many,TRBV11-1,.,16,CASSFFRDSSYNEQFF,TGTGCCAGCAGCTTTTTCCGGGATAGCTCGTACAATGAGCAGTTCTTC
TRBJ1-5,.,TRBV5-5,TRBD1,14,CASSLAGGGQPQHF,TGTGCCAGCAGCTTGGCAGGGGGCGGTCAGCCCCAGCATTTT